These T cell receptor beta chains were read from a single sample in a study of T-cell reconstitution after alpha-beta-depleted transplantation in children. TCRdb re-called the PCR reads through MiXCR, storing one row per CDR3 protein. Among some 600,000 distinct CDR3 sequences listed, approximately 16% were seen once. The source material was PBMCs from the stem cell graft donor, sampled from the stem cell graft. These TCRs come from a human donor who donated a stem cell graft to a child with acute myeloid leukemia. The conserved cysteine and the conserved F or W are not part of the CDR3 here.

v_call,j_call,cdr3_aa
TRBV20-1,TRBJ2-2,SARARTENTGELF
TRBV20-1,TRBJ2-3,SAGGSDTQY
TRBV12-3/TRBV12-4,TRBJ1-3,ASSFASGGIPGNTIY
TRBV6-1,TRBJ1-5,ASSGSNSQTQPQH
TRBV12-3/TRBV12-4,TRBJ2-2,ASCPPLSANTGELF
TRBV10-2,TRBJ1-1,ASSEYPTLDRAKAF
TRBV20-1,TRBJ2-1,SAPTTSSGGNSYNEQF
TRBV11-2,TRBJ1-2,ASSLNTVGGYT
TRBV29-1,TRBJ1-1,SVGGLLNTEAF
TRBV20-1,TRBJ1-5,SAPGPGGQPQH
TRBV20-1,TRBJ1-1,SARDPMRTEAF
TRBV11-2,TRBJ2-3,ASSLFTASGVSTDTQY